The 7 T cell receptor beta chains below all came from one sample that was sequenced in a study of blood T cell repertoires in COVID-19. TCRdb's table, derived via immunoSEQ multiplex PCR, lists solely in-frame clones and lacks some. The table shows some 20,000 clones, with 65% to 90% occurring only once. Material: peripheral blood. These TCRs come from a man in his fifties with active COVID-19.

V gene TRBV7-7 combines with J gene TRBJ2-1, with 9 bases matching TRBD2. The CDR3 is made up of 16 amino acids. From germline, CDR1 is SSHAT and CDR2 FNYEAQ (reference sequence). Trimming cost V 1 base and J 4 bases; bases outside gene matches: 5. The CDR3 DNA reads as TGTGCCAGCAGCTTAGTGGCGGGGGGGCAATACAATGAGCAGTTCTTC. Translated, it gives CASSLVAGGQYNEQFF.

CDR3 bases: TGTGCCAGCAGCCGGACTGTTGGGGGCACAGATACGCAGTATTTT. Its protein product is CASSRTVGGTDTQYF. V usage is TRBV3-1 (or the pseudogene TRBV3-2) and J usage is TRBJ2-3, with D possibly matching TRBD2 (5 bases). Trimming cost V 4 bases and J 1 base, with 12 bases left between them. Germline V gene lookup returns CDR1 LGHDT and CDR2 YNNKEL (reference sequence). The CDR3 has 15 amino acids.

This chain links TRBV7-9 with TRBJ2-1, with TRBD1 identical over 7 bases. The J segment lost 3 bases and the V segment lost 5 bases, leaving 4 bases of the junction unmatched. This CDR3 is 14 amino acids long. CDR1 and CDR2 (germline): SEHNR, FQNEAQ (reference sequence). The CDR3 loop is CASSPTGYYNEQFF. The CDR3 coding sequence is TGTGCCAGCAGCCCGACAGGGTACTACAATGAGCAGTTCTTC. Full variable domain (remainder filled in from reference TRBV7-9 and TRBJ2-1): DTGVSQNPRHKITKRGQNVTFRCDPISEHNRLYWYRQTLGQGPEFLTYFQNEAQLEKSRLLSDRFSAERPKGSFSTLEIQRTEQGDSAMYLCASSPTGYYNEQFFGPGTRLTVL.

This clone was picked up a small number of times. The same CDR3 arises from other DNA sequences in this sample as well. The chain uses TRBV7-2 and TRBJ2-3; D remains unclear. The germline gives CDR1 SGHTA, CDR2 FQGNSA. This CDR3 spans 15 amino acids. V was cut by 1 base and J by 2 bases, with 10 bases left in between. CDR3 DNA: TGTGCCAGCAGCTTAGGACTCTCGTACACAGATACGCAGTATTTT. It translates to CASSLGLSYTDTQYF.

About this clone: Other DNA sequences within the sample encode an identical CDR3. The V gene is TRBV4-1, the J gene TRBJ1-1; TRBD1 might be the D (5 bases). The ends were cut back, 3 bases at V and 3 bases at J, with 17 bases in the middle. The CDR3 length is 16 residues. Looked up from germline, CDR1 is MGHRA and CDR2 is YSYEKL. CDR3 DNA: TGCGCCAGCAGCCACCCCGGAGGGCAGGGAGACACTGAAGCTTTCTTT. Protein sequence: CASSHPGGQGDTEAFF.

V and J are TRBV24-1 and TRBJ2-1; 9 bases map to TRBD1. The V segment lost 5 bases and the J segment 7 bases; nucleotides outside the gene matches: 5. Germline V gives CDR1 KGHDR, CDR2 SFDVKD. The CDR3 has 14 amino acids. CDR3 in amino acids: CATSARQGENEQFF. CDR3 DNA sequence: TGTGCCACCAGTGCAAGACAGGGGGAAAATGAGCAGTTCTTC.

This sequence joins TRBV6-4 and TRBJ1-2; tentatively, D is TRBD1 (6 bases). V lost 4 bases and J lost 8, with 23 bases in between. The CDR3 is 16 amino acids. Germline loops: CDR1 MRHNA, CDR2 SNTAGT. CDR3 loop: CASSATGEGGQYGYTF. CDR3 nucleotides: TGTGCCAGCAGTGCCACCGGGGAAGGGGGTCAGTACGGCTACACCTTC.